This T cell receptor beta chain was identified during a study of technical replicates of blood from several donors. The method was immunoSEQ multiplex PCR; TCRdb's version includes in-frame clones alone and lacks a portion of them. The profile shows 55,000 to 75,000 clones, less than 95% of them singletons. Germline V CDR1 and CDR2: SGHRS, YFSETQ. V was clipped by 3 bases and J by 11 bases, with 14 bases between them. The CDR3 extends over 12 amino acids. The sequenced sample was PBMCs. The receptor was derived from a human donor in good health. Some clones in this sample may be carry-over from other donors' samples. The V and J genes are TRBV5-1 and TRBJ2-5; D may be TRBD2 (7 bases). CDR3 bases: TGCGCCAGCAGCTCGACGAGGGGGGGGCAGTACTTC. It translates to CASSSTRGGQYF.